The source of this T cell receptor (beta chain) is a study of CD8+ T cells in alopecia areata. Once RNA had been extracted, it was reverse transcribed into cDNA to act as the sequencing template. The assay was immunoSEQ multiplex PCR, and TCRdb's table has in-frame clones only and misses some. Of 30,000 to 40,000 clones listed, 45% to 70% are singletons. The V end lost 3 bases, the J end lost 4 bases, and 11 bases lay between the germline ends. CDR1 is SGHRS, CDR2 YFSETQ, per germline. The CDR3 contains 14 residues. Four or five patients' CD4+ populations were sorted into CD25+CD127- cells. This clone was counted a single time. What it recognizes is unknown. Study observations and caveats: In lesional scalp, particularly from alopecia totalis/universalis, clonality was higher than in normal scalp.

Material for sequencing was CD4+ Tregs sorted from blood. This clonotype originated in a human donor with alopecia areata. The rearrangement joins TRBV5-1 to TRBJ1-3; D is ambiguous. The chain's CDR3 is CASSYSDMGNTIYF. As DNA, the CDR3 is TGCGCCAGCAGCTACAGCGATATGGGAAACACCATATATTTT.